Shown below are 27 T cell receptor beta chains from a single sample sequenced in a study of shared clonotypes between healthy human individuals. Here immunoSEQ multiplex PCR was the method, and the copy in TCRdb shows in-frame clones only, minus some. The sample has about 580,000 clones; roughly 98% are singletons. Naive CD8 cells, CD45RO-negative and positively selected for CCR7, excluded terminally differentiated effector memory CD45RA+ cells. The source material was naive CD8+ T cells sorted from blood. The receptor source for this set is a man aged 25 to 40 in good health.

V is TRBV7-9 and J is TRBJ1-1; perhaps TRBD1 as D (6 bases). CDR3 size: 13 residues. Germline V gene sequence: CDR1 SEHNR, CDR2 FQNEAQ (reference sequence). The germline V and J ends were trimmed by 5 bases and 5 bases, with 12 bases remaining between them. CDR3 residues: CASSPLGGTEAFF. The CDR3 nucleotides are TGTGCCAGCAGCCCCCTAGGGGGGACTGAAGCTTTCTTT.

The CDR3 DNA reads as TGCGCCAGCAGCTTTAGGAATTCTGTCGGCACTGAAGCTTTCTTT. The encoded protein is CASSFRNSVGTEAFF. This rearrangement joins TRBV5-1 to TRBJ1-1; D remains ambiguous. The germline V gene has CDR1 SGHRS and CDR2 YFSETQ. Trimming left V 2 bases short and J 4 bases short, with 15 bases between. The CDR3 consists of 15 residues.

The gene calls are TRBV7-9 and TRBJ2-1; D is tentatively TRBD1 or TRBD2 (5 bases each). V was shortened by 5 bases and J by 6 bases, with 11 bases between the two germline ends. CDR3 size: 13 residues. Germline V lookup: CDR1 SEHNR, CDR2 FQNEAQ (reference sequence). CDR3 loop: CASSQGTSNEQFF. CDR3 DNA: TGTGCCAGCAGCCAAGGGACCTCCAATGAGCAGTTCTTC.

The rearrangement joins TRBV7-9 to TRBJ2-3; 10 bases line up with TRBD1. The ends lost 4 bases at V and 3 bases at J; junction bases unmatched: 16. Germline values: CDR1 SEHNR, CDR2 FQNEAQ (reference sequence). There are 19 residues in the CDR3. CDR3 DNA: TGTGCCAGCAGCTCCATAGACAGGGGGCTCCTTCATTCGACAGATACGCAGTATTTT. It is translated as CASSSIDRGLLHSTDTQYF.

J is TRBJ1-1 and V is TRBV6-5, with 9 bases identical to TRBD1. The length of the CDR3 is 14 residues. Germline V gene sequence: CDR1 MNHEY, CDR2 SVGAGI. V was clipped by 7 bases and J by 6 bases; unmatched bases: 9. The CDR3 bases are TGTGCCAGCAATAATTGGGGGGACAGGGCTGAAGCTTTCTTT. Encoded protein: CASNNWGDRAEAFF.

This chain joins TRBV18 and TRBJ2-7; 8 nucleotides agree with TRBD1. With V trimmed by 5 bases and J by 5 bases, 11 bases remained unmatched. The CDR3 has 15 residues. The germline gives CDR1 KGHSH, CDR2 LQKENI. CDR3 loop: CASSRETGVPDEQYF. CDR3 coding DNA: TGTGCCAGCTCAAGGGAGACAGGGGTCCCGGACGAGCAGTACTTC.

The CDR3 reads CATSRRPGGLNTEAFF. CDR3 DNA: TGTGCCACCAGCAGACGGCCTGGGGGCCTGAACACTGAAGCTTTCTTT. The chain employs TRBV15 and TRBJ1-1; perhaps TRBD1 as D (6 bases). The V end lost 2 bases, the J end lost 0 bases, and 13 bases lay between the germline ends. The CDR3 totals 16 residues. The V gene's germline CDR1 is LNHNV and CDR2 YYDKDF (reference sequence).

Concerning this clone itself: A junction end diverges from the germline sequence, so it may reflect a read error. The V and J genes are TRBV25-1 and TRBJ2-5, with TRBD1 matching 7 bases. The CDR3 is 16 residues long. Looked up from germline, CDR1 is MGHDK and CDR2 is SYGVNS. The CDR3 sequence is CASSGYNRDSQESQYF. The CDR3 DNA reads TGTGCCAGCAGTGGCTATAACCGGGACAGCCAAGAGTCCCAGTACTTC. The variable domain in full, with the rest retrieved from reference TRBV25-1 and TRBJ2-5, is EADIYQTPRYLVIGTGKKITLECSQTMGHDKMYWYQQDPGMELHLIHYSYGVNSTEKGDLSSESTVSRIRTEHFPLTLESARPSHTSQYLCASSGYNRDSQESQYFGPGTRLLVL.

The chain joins TRBV19 to TRBJ1-4; weak D call: TRBD1 (6 bases). The V gene lost 6 bases and the J gene lost 2 bases, with 7 bases spanning the gap. CDR1 is LNHDA and CDR2 is SQIVND in the germline V gene (reference sequence). The length of the CDR3 is 13 residues. The CDR3 spells CASSGQTNEKLFF. In DNA form, the CDR3 reads TGTGCCAGTAGCGGACAGACTAATGAAAAACTGTTTTTT.

About this clone itself: One end of the junction varies from germline; a read error may be responsible. The chain uses TRBV6-5 and TRBJ1-5; D perhaps matches TRBD1 (6 bases). Per germline, CDR1 MNHEY and CDR2 SVGAGI. CDR3 length: 14 residues. This CDR3 reads CACRGMGSNQPQHF. CDR3 nucleotides: TGTGCCTGCAGGGGAATGGGGAGCAATCAGCCCCAGCATTTT.

V and J are TRBV5-1 and TRBJ2-7, with 8 bases that match TRBD1. With V trimmed by 3 bases and J by 5 bases, 7 bases remained unmatched. The CDR3 totals 14 residues. The germline V gene encodes CDR1 SGHRS and CDR2 YFSETQ. The CDR3 protein is CASSSDREANEQYF. In DNA form, the CDR3 reads TGCGCCAGCAGCTCGGACAGGGAAGCAAACGAGCAGTACTTC. Filled out from reference TRBV5-1 and TRBJ2-7, the complete variable domain reads KAGVTQTPRYLIKTRGQQVTLSCSPISGHRSVSWYQQTPGQGLQFLFEYFSETQRNKGNFPGRFSGRQFSNSRSEMNVSTLELGDSALYLCASSSDREANEQYFGPGTRLTVT.

The J gene is TRBJ2-7, the V gene TRBV29-1; the match to TRBD2 covers 13 bases. The CDR3 covers 15 residues. The germline V gene encodes CDR1 SQVTM and CDR2 ANQGSEA. The V gene end was trimmed by 5 bases and the J gene end by 3 bases; junction bases not matched to a gene: 7. CDR3 in DNA: TGCAGCGTTCGACTGGGACTAGCGGGGATCTACGAGCAGTACTTC. This sequence encodes CSVRLGLAGIYEQYF.

This rearrangement joins TRBV29-1 to TRBJ1-2; the D gene is possibly TRBD1 (5 bases). Germline-derived CDR1 and CDR2 are SQVTM and ANQGSEA. Trimming removed 1 base at V and 4 bases at J, with 16 bases between. CDR3 length equals 15 residues. For the CDR3, the DNA is TGCAGCGTTGAAGTTGGTCAGGGAAACGGCTATGGCTACACCTTC. Encoded protein: CSVEVGQGNGYGYTF. The full variable domain, rest sourced from reference TRBV29-1 and TRBJ1-2, is SAVISQKPSRDICQRGTSLTIQCQVDSQVTMMFWYRQQPGQSLTLIATANQGSEATYESGFVIDKFPISRPNLTFSTLTVSNMSPEDSSIYLCSVEVGQGNGYGYTFGSGTRLTVV.

A word on this clone: This sample also contains other DNA sequences that code for the same CDR3. The genes are TRBV4-1 and TRBJ2-1; D is possibly TRBD2 (5 bases). The germline gives CDR1 MGHRA, CDR2 YSYEKL. CDR3 size: 13 residues. Trimming removed 1 base at V and 8 bases at J, with 9 bases between. DNA for the CDR3: TGCGCCAGCAGCCAAGTGGGAGCGGATGAGCAGTTCTTC. This gives the protein CASSQVGADEQFF.

The chain employs TRBV29-1 and TRBJ2-4; no reliable D call. V shed 1 base and J shed 5 bases, with 9 bases lying between them. The germline CDR1 and CDR2 sequences are SQVTM and ANQGSEA. This CDR3 comprises 13 residues. The DNA of the CDR3 is TGCAGCGTTGAAGTCGGATTGGAAAACATTCAGTACTTC. Residues: CSVEVGLENIQYF.

V gene TRBV2 combines with J gene TRBJ2-1; 11 bases map to TRBD2. Germline V CDR1 and CDR2: SNHLY, FYNNEI. The CDR3 length is 18 residues. V shed 8 bases, J shed 0 bases, and the junction held 12 bases outside the gene matches. The CDR3 here is CASPTGLAEQSSYNEQFF. The CDR3 nucleotides are TGTGCCAGCCCAACGGGACTAGCGGAGCAGAGCTCCTACAATGAGCAGTTCTTC.

This sequence joins TRBV7-6 and TRBJ2-1, with D tentatively TRBD2 (6 bases). With 5 bases removed from V and 6 bases from J, the gap between germline ends came to 14 bases. Germline values: CDR1 SGHVS, CDR2 FNYEAQ. The CDR3 has 14 residues. CDR3 sequence: CASSPSWGGNEQFF. The CDR3 DNA follows: TGTGCCAGCAGCCCCAGCTGGGGAGGCAATGAGCAGTTCTTC.

This chain uses TRBV7-9 with TRBJ2-3, with D tentatively TRBD2 (6 bases). Germline V gene lookup returns CDR1 SEHNR and CDR2 FQNEAQ (reference sequence). Trimming cost V 1 base and J 2 bases, with 16 bases left between them. The CDR3 sequence is 17 residues long. CDR3 sequence reads: CASSLVGLATPTDTQYF. CDR3 nucleotides: TGTGCCAGCAGCTTAGTAGGGCTAGCGACCCCCACAGATACGCAGTATTTT.

The rearrangement uses TRBV6-5 and TRBJ2-7; no clear D gene. Germline V lookup: CDR1 MNHEY, CDR2 SVGAGI. This CDR3 has 11 residues. Trimming took off 6 bases at V and 6 bases at J, with 9 bases between the two ends. Here the CDR3 DNA reads TGTGCCAGCAGCTCATTCCGCGAGCAGTACTTC. This translates into CASSSFREQYF.

The rearrangement joins TRBV6-5 to TRBJ1-5; D gene ambiguous. Germline V lookup: CDR1 MNHEY, CDR2 SVGAGI. This CDR3 spans 14 amino acids. Deletions cut 3 bases from V and 7 bases from J, with 13 bases between. CDR3 nucleotides: TGTGCCAGCAGTTATGCGGGGTTCCAGCAGCCCCAGCATTTT. This encodes CASSYAGFQQPQHF.

The chain joins TRBV5-4 to TRBJ2-3, with no clear D. V was shortened by 1 base and J by 4 bases, with 4 bases between the two germline ends. The CDR3 contains 12 residues. Germline loops: CDR1 SGHNT, CDR2 YYREEE (reference sequence). The CDR3: CASSLWADTQYF. DNA for the CDR3: TGTGCCAGCAGCTTGTGGGCAGATACGCAGTATTTT.

The J gene is TRBJ1-5, the V gene TRBV7-9; 8 bases line up with TRBD1. The CDR3 length is 17 residues. The V and J ends lost 5 bases and 3 bases, in that order; junction bases with no gene match: 12. The V gene's germline CDR1 is SEHNR and CDR2 FQNEAQ (reference sequence). The CDR3 sequence: CASSPTYPTGDNQPQHF. CDR3 bases: TGTGCCAGCAGCCCGACGTACCCGACAGGGGACAATCAGCCCCAGCATTTT.

CDR3 region: CASSLEGEGKETQYF. The CDR3 nucleotides are TGTGCCAGCAGCTTAGAGGGGGAAGGGAAAGAGACCCAGTACTTC. The chain employs TRBV7-9 and TRBJ2-5; tentative D call: TRBD1 (6 bases). The V end was cut by 1 base, the J end by 3 bases, with 12 bases between. This CDR3 has 15 residues. In germline, CDR1 is SEHNR, CDR2 FQNEAQ (reference sequence).

The chain is built from TRBV2 and TRBJ2-7, with D maybe TRBD1 (6 bases). CDR3 length equals 15 residues. V lost 4 bases, J lost 3 bases, and 16 bases lay in between. The germline gives CDR1 SNHLY, CDR2 FYNNEI. The CDR3 loop is CASSGPDSYNYEQYF. CDR3 in DNA: TGTGCCAGCAGTGGACCGGACAGTTATAACTACGAGCAGTACTTC.

This clone was observed a handful of times. The chain couples TRBV9 to TRBJ2-7; no firm D call. In germline, CDR1 is SGDLS, CDR2 YYNGEE. The CDR3 is 15 amino acids. V lost 0 bases to trimming and J lost 0 bases, with 10 bases between them. DNA of the CDR3: TGTGCCAGCAGCGTAGGGACCTCCAGCTCCTACGAGCAGTACTTC. It translates to CASSVGTSSSYEQYF.

In DNA, the CDR3 is TGTGCCAGCAGCTTAGAGTCGCGGGGTTACAATGAGCAGTTCTTC. Translation gives CASSLESRGYNEQFF. The chain combines TRBV7-2 with TRBJ2-1; D perhaps matches TRBD2 (6 bases). V was clipped by 1 base and J by 4 bases, with 11 bases between them. The germline gives CDR1 SGHTA, CDR2 FQGNSA. The CDR3 covers 15 residues.

The chain is built from TRBV10-2 and TRBJ2-2, with 8 bases lining up with TRBD2. With 7 bases clipped from V and 0 bases from J, the junction kept 4 bases outside the gene matches. The length of the CDR3 is 15 residues. Germline CDR1 and CDR2: WSHSY and SAAADI. Here the CDR3 DNA reads TGCGCCAGCACCCGGACTAGCCCGAACACCGGGGAGCTGTTTTTT. Its protein is CASTRTSPNTGELFF.